The 28 T cell receptor beta chains below come from one sample, sequenced in a study of graft-versus-host responses after intestinal transplantation. Assay: immunoSEQ multiplex PCR; the TCRdb copy retains only in-frame clones and omits some. Here the sample spans approximately 37,000 clones, roughly 86% being singletons. This specimen was PBMCs, taken 260 to 280 days after transplant. These receptors were taken from a human patient who received an intestinal transplant, so some T cells may come from the graft donor.

The chain links TRBV4-1 to TRBJ2-7; TRBD2 matches at 9 bases. The CDR3 loop spans 18 amino acids. Unmatched junction bases numbered 11, after V lost 2 bases and J lost 0 bases. Germline V CDR1 and CDR2: MGHRA, YSYEKL. The CDR3 nucleotides are TGCGCCAGCAGCCAAATCGCGCGGGGGGGCCAGAGCTCCTACGAGCAGTACTTC. Translated, it gives CASSQIARGGQSSYEQYF.

Worth noting for this clone: Other DNA sequences within the sample encode an identical CDR3. The chain uses TRBV13 and TRBJ2-1, with 15 bases identical to TRBD2. J was trimmed by 4 bases and V by 5 bases; bases with no gene match: 6. CDR3 length: 17 residues. CDR1 PRHDT and CDR2 FYEKMQ come from the germline V gene (reference sequence). DNA for the CDR3: TGTGCCAGCAGCGGTGGGACTAGCGGGGGGCGGTACAATGAGCAGTTCTTC. Amino acids: CASSGGTSGGRYNEQFF. Combining the CDR3 with reference TRBV13 and TRBJ2-1 gives the whole variable domain AAGVIQSPRHLIKEKRETATLKCYPIPRHDTVYWYQQGPGQDPQFLISFYEKMQSDKGSIPDRFSAQQFSDYHSELNMSSLELGDSALYFCASSGGTSGGRYNEQFFGPGTRLTVL.

The chain joins TRBV15 to TRBJ1-5; D perhaps matches TRBD1 (5 bases). The germline V and J ends were trimmed by 0 bases and 1 base, with 13 bases remaining between them. Per the germline V gene, CDR1 is LNHNV and CDR2 is YYDKDF (reference sequence). The CDR3 totals 17 residues. Here the CDR3 reads CATSRDRGGLSNQPQHF. The CDR3 nucleotides are TGTGCCACCAGCAGAGATCGTGGGGGTTTGAGCAATCAGCCCCAGCATTTT.

V usage is TRBV27 and J usage is TRBJ1-2; 8 bases align to TRBD1. The V gene end was trimmed by 6 bases and the J gene end by 3 bases; junction bases not matched to a gene: 3. The CDR3 covers 13 residues. Germline CDR1 is MNHEY and CDR2 is SMNVEV (reference sequence). The CDR3 region is CASRLQGDYGYTF. In DNA, the CDR3 is TGTGCCAGCAGGTTACAGGGGGACTATGGCTACACCTTC.

This sequence joins TRBV7-9 and TRBJ2-5, with D maybe TRBD1 (6 bases). In germline, CDR1 is SEHNR, CDR2 FQNEAQ (reference sequence). The CDR3 loop spans 14 amino acids. The V end lost 5 bases, the J end lost 1 base, and 11 bases lay between the germline ends. This CDR3 reads CASSPTGSQETQYF. CDR3 DNA: TGTGCCAGCAGCCCTACAGGGAGCCAAGAGACCCAGTACTTC.

The chain recombines TRBV5-8 with TRBJ1-2; TRBD1 agrees at 7 bases. Trimming took 3 bases from V and 0 from J; bases not matched to a gene: 2. Germline CDR1 and CDR2: SGHTS and YDEGEE. CDR3 length equals 14 residues. This chain's CDR3 is CASSWDSSNYGYTF. Written as DNA, the CDR3 is TGTGCCAGCAGCTGGGACAGCTCTAACTATGGCTACACCTTC.

The chain uses TRBV6-5 and TRBJ1-6; TRBD1 matches at 10 bases. The J segment lost 10 bases and the V segment lost 5 bases, leaving 2 bases of the junction unmatched. The CDR3 extends over 13 amino acids. From germline, CDR1 is MNHEY and CDR2 SVGAGI. The CDR3 nucleotides read TGTGCCAGCAGTGGGGACAGGGGATCACCCCTCCACTTT. Its translation: CASSGDRGSPLHF.

This chain uses TRBV5-1 with TRBJ1-4, with D hard to call. This CDR3 comprises 14 residues. Germline CDR1 and CDR2: SGHRS and YFSETQ. V shed 4 bases and J shed 8 bases, with 15 bases lying between them. CDR3 sequence reads: CASSQKPLGEKLFF. For the CDR3, the DNA is TGCGCCAGCAGCCAGAAACCCCTGGGAGAAAAACTGTTTTTT.

This chain uses TRBV19 with TRBJ1-5; D is ambiguous. V was shortened by 3 bases and J by 1 base, with 13 bases between the two germline ends. The germline gives CDR1 LNHDA, CDR2 SQIVND (reference sequence). This CDR3 has 16 residues. The CDR3 region has the DNA TGTGCCAGTAGTATTTTGGTGGGCAGGAGCAATCAGCCCCAGCATTTT. This translates into CASSILVGRSNQPQHF.

This chain connects TRBV5-1 to TRBJ2-5, with 7 bases aligning to TRBD1. Germline loops: CDR1 SGHRS, CDR2 YFSETQ. The CDR3 extends over 14 amino acids. With 4 bases clipped from V and 5 bases from J, the junction kept 8 bases outside the gene matches. The CDR3 coding sequence is TGCGCCAGCAGCCGGACAGGACTCGGGGAGACCCAGTACTTC. This translates into CASSRTGLGETQYF.

J is TRBJ2-7 and V is TRBV4-1; 9 positions match TRBD1. This CDR3 has 17 residues. Germline trimming cut 2 bases from V and 6 bases from J; bases unmatched to any gene: 14. Germline lookup yields CDR1 MGHRA and CDR2 YSYEKL. The CDR3 DNA is TGCGCCAGCAGCCAAACACCACCGGGACAGGGCGGTTTCGAGCAGTACTTC. This gives the protein CASSQTPPGQGGFEQYF.

The chain combines TRBV4-2 with TRBJ1-4; weak D call: TRBD1 (6 bases). From germline, CDR1 is LGHNA and CDR2 YNFKEQ. The CDR3 is 14 amino acids. Deletions cut 4 bases from V and 7 bases from J, with 13 bases between. The CDR3, as DNA: TGTGCCAGCAGCCCCAGAACAGGGAGTGAAAAACTGTTTTTT. This gives the protein CASSPRTGSEKLFF.

This rearrangement joins TRBV6-5 to TRBJ1-1; perhaps TRBD1 as D (5 bases). Germline CDR1 MNHEY, CDR2 SVGAGI. This CDR3 is built from 15 residues. The V gene lost 6 bases and the J gene lost 2 bases, with 16 bases spanning the gap. The CDR3 region is CASSLAATANTEAFF. CDR3 nucleotides: TGTGCCAGCAGCCTAGCCGCGACAGCTAACACTGAAGCTTTCTTT.

The chain is built from TRBV4-2 and TRBJ1-2, with 7 bases aligning to TRBD1. V trimming: 2 bases; J trimming: 2 bases; junction bases outside the gene matches: 5. CDR1 is LGHNA and CDR2 is YNFKEQ in the germline V gene. The CDR3 length is 15 residues. This CDR3 is CASSQLQGSNYGYTF. DNA for the CDR3: TGTGCCAGCAGCCAACTACAGGGGTCGAACTATGGCTACACCTTC.

The V and J genes are TRBV4-2 and TRBJ2-3; 13 bases agree with TRBD2. V lost 0 bases, J lost 4 bases, and 10 bases stayed unmatched. The CDR3 runs to 19 residues. CDR1 and CDR2 from the germline V gene are LGHNA and YNFKEQ. The CDR3 reads CASSQDLPGLAGPPDTQYF. The CDR3 DNA reads TGTGCCAGCAGCCAAGATCTCCCGGGACTAGCGGGGCCACCAGATACGCAGTATTTT.

CDR3: CASSIGRGGPYEQYF. CDR3 sequence (DNA): TGTGCCAGTAGTATAGGAAGAGGGGGACCCTACGAGCAGTACTTC. V and J are TRBV19 and TRBJ2-5; possible D gene TRBD1, 6 bases. The tail of the sequence fits TRBJ2-7 better, so the J call may be wrong. CDR3 length: 15 amino acids. The germline CDR1 and CDR2 sequences are LNHDA and SQIVND (reference sequence).

A note on this clone: This sample includes further DNA sequences coding for the same CDR3. The rearrangement links TRBV30 to TRBJ2-3; tentatively, D is TRBD1 (6 bases). Per the germline V gene, CDR1 is GTSNPN and CDR2 is SVGIG (reference sequence). Trimming took 1 base from V and 2 from J, leaving 10 bases between them. This CDR3 comprises 14 residues. The CDR3 nucleotides read TGTGCCTGGAGTGCCTGGACAGTCACAGATACGCAGTATTTT. Encoded protein: CAWSAWTVTDTQYF.

The chain combines TRBV4-1 with TRBJ2-1; no clear D gene. Per germline, CDR1 MGHRA and CDR2 YSYEKL. V lost 4 bases and J lost 3, with 10 bases in between. The CDR3 is made up of 14 amino acids. The CDR3 nucleotides read TGCGCCAGCAGCCCCCAGGACCACTACAATGAGCAGTTCTTC. This sequence encodes CASSPQDHYNEQFF.

The rearrangement uses TRBV5-1 and TRBJ1-1; 8 positions agree with TRBD1. The ends lost 1 base at V and 6 bases at J; junction bases unmatched: 5. The CDR3 has 14 amino acids. CDR1 and CDR2 from the germline V gene are SGHRS and YFSETQ. The CDR3 DNA sequence: TGCGCCAGCAGCTTGACCCACAGGGGGGCTGAAGCTTTCTTT. Amino acid sequence: CASSLTHRGAEAFF.

This chain uses TRBV21-1 with TRBJ1-2; the D call in the table, TRBD1, was not verified against the DNA. TRBV21-1 is a known pseudogene. The length of the CDR3 is 15 residues. The CDR3, as DNA: TGTGCCAGCAGCTTTGCGGACAGGAGTAACTATGGCTACACCTTC. Its protein is CASSFADRSNYGYTF.

The chain couples TRBV11-2 to TRBJ1-3, with D uncertain. Germline V gene sequence: CDR1 SGHAT, CDR2 FQNNGV. The CDR3 sequence is 13 residues long. V was shortened by 0 bases and J by 10 bases, with 10 bases between the two germline ends. The CDR3 region is CASSLDAGFTIYF. CDR3 nucleotides: TGTGCCAGCAGCTTAGATGCCGGGTTTACCATATATTTT.

The chain combines TRBV9 with TRBJ2-3; 11 bases align to TRBD2. The CDR3 spans 16 residues. Germline V CDR1 and CDR2: SGDLS, YYNGEE. Losses at the gene ends were 4 bases for V and 6 bases for J; bases not matched to a gene: 10. CDR3 residues: CASSPVAGGPGDTQYF. The CDR3 bases are TGTGCCAGCAGCCCCGTAGCGGGGGGGCCGGGCGATACGCAGTATTTT.

V gene TRBV12-1 combines with J gene TRBJ2-6; the D call TRBD1 from the table was never checked on the DNA. TRBV12-1 constitutes a pseudogene. CDR3 length: 18 amino acids. The CDR3: CASSAASVRTKSGQRLTF. CDR3 coding DNA: TGTGCCAGCAGCGCGGCTAGTGTAAGGACAAAGTCGGGCCAACGTCTGACTTTC.

This clone was seen just once. The chain carries TRBV7-9 and TRBJ2-3; the match to TRBD1 covers 8 bases. With V trimmed by 4 bases and J by 4 bases, 1 base remained unmatched. The CDR3 extends over 13 amino acids. Germline V gene lookup returns CDR1 SEHNR and CDR2 FQNEAQ (reference sequence). The CDR3 DNA is TGTGCCAGCAGCTACAGGGGGGCAGATACGCAGTATTTT. Its translation is CASSYRGADTQYF.

This chain joins TRBV5-1 and TRBJ1-2, with D possibly being TRBD1 (5 bases). The CDR3 spans 16 residues. V was pared by 4 bases and J by 0 bases, with 16 bases between. CDR1 is SGHRS, CDR2 YFSETQ, per germline. The CDR3 bases are TGCGCCAGCAGCCCAAGTTTGGCAGGGACTAACTATGGCTACACCTTC. It specifies CASSPSLAGTNYGYTF.

This clone was seen a handful of times. The chain employs TRBV27 and TRBJ1-5, with D tentatively TRBD1 (6 bases). V lost 3 bases and J 4 bases, leaving 13 bases between the germline ends. CDR1 and CDR2 from the germline V gene are MNHEY and SMNVEV (reference sequence). The CDR3 is 15 residues long. The CDR3 protein is CASSFGGPANQPQHF. The CDR3 DNA reads as TGTGCCAGCAGTTTCGGGGGGCCTGCTAATCAGCCCCAGCATTTT.

The rearrangement uses TRBV7-9 and TRBJ2-7, with D tentatively TRBD1 or TRBD2 (5 bases each). V gave up 5 bases and J gave up 5 bases, with 13 bases separating them. This CDR3 is built from 13 residues. Germline V lookup: CDR1 SEHNR, CDR2 FQNEAQ (reference sequence). The CDR3 DNA reads TGTGCCAGCAGCGTCACTAGGGACCACGAGCAGTACTTC. Its protein is CASSVTRDHEQYF.

This clone was seen a handful of times. This chain uses TRBV2 with TRBJ1-1; unclear D gene. Trimming cost V 7 bases and J 1 base, with 10 bases left between them. The CDR3 runs 13 residues. Germline V gene sequence: CDR1 SNHLY, CDR2 FYNNEI. This CDR3 is CASTQYQNTEAFF. CDR3 sequence (DNA): TGTGCCAGCACCCAATACCAGAACACTGAAGCTTTCTTT. The variable domain in full, with the rest retrieved from reference TRBV2 and TRBJ1-1, is EPEVTQTPSHQVTQMGQEVILRCVPISNHLYFYWYRQILGQKVEFLVSFYNNEISEKSEIFDDQFSVERPDGSNFTLKIRSTKLEDSAMYFCASTQYQNTEAFFGQGTRLTVV.